This TCR beta chain was sequenced for a study of blood T cell repertoires in COVID-19. Study overall: Samples of COVID-19 (acute and convalescent) were obtained from the United States, Italy and Spain. T cells, B-cell-depleted T cells, or PBMCs provided the cDNA or gDNA that served as material.

Produced via immunoSEQ multiplex PCR; TCRdb's table is partial and in-frame only. The sample holds 150,000 to 160,000 clones; 75% to 90% are singletons and the top ten take around 16%. Germline V lookup: CDR1 SEHNR, CDR2 FQNEAQ (reference sequence). The CDR3 covers 14 residues. The V and J ends lost 0 bases and 4 bases respectively, with 10 bases between them. Sequenced input: peripheral blood. The origin of this receptor is a woman in her 40s with acute or convalescent COVID-19. This chain connects TRBV7-9 to TRBJ2-7; D may be TRBD2 (5 bases). CDR3 nucleotides: TGTGCCAGCAGCTTAGCTAGCGTTTGGTACGAGCAGTACTTC. It specifies CASSLASVWYEQYF.